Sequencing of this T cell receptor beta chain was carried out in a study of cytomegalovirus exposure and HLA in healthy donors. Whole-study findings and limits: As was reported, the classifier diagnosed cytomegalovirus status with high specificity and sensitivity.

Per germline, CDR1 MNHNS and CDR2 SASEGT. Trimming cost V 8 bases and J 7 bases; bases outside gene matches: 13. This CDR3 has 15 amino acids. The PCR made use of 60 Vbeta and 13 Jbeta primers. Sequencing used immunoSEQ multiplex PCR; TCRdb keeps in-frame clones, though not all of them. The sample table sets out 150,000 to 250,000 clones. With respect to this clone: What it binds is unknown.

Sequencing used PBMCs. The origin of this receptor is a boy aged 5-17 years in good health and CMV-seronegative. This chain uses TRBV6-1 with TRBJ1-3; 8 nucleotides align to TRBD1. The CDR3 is CASSPVAGGENTIYF. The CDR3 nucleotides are TGTGCCAGCTCACCCGTGGCAGGGGGCGAGAACACCATATATTTT.